This T cell receptor (beta chain) derives from a study of cytomegalovirus exposure and HLA in healthy donors. Produced via immunoSEQ multiplex PCR; TCRdb's table is partial and in-frame only. The table lists about 180,000 clones, roughly 86% of them singletons. The germline CDR1 and CDR2 sequences are SGHRS and YFSETQ. Trimming shortened V by 6 bases and J by 4 bases, and 14 bases separated the two germline ends. The CDR3 covers 15 residues. A roughly 120-subject validation cohort, separate from the 666-subject first cohort, supplied the donors. The TCR was taken from a man between 18 and 29 years old in good health and CMV-seropositive. The sequenced material came from PBMCs. The J gene is TRBJ2-6, the V gene TRBV5-1; TRBD2 is a possible D gene (5 bases). CDR3 sequence reads: CASIDLPGGANVLTF. CDR3 sequence (DNA): TGCGCCAGCATCGACCTCCCGGGAGGGGCCAACGTCCTGACTTTC.